This TCR beta chain was sequenced in a study of T cells in narcolepsy. The table lists this clone with a count of one. There are 11 residues in the CDR3. The trim removed 8 bases at V and 8 bases at J, leaving 6 bases unmatched. Germline CDR1 reads GTSNPN; CDR2 reads SVGIG (reference sequence). Sequencing used immunoSEQ multiplex PCR; TCRdb keeps in-frame clones, though not all of them. The sample carries some 30,000 clones, 70% to 90% recorded once. Sample: memory (CD45RA-) CD4+ T cells from blood. The rearrangement uses TRBV30 and TRBJ1-3; 7 positions match TRBD1. This receptor was taken from a human donor in good health. The CDR3 spells CAQQGRDTIYF. CDR3 DNA sequence: TGTGCCCAACAGGGGAGGGACACCATATATTTT.